The 19 T cell receptor beta chains below were found in one sample sequenced in a study of beta chain features in type 1 diabetes. The study, taken as a whole, reports: TCRB CDR3s were moderately but significantly shorter in Type 1 diabetes patients in all four CD4+ subsets.

Their cognate antigens are unknown. All of the isolated RNA was reverse transcribed, so expressed TCRB transcripts were sequenced. Assay: immunoSEQ multiplex PCR; the TCRdb copy retains only in-frame clones and omits some. The repertoire includes a few hundred thousand clones, about 14% of them detected once, and approximately 0.018% sits in the top ten. Sequenced material: naive CD4+ T cells from blood. Source of these receptors: a man aged 25-45 years with type 1 diabetes.

This clone was detected a few times. The V call is TRBV4-1, the J call TRBJ2-2, with a tentative D call TRBD2 (6 bases). V lost 0 bases and J 7 bases, leaving 15 bases between the germline ends. Germline loops: CDR1 MGHRA, CDR2 YSYEKL. The CDR3 totals 16 residues. CDR3 protein: CASSQEGGNRHGELFF. DNA for the CDR3: TGCGCCAGCAGCCAAGAGGGGGGTAACAGGCACGGGGAGCTGTTTTTT.

The V call is TRBV7-2, the J call TRBJ1-5; 8 bases are shared with TRBD1. The CDR3 extends over 15 amino acids. After removal of 4 bases from V and 5 bases from J, the junction contained 7 bases not matched to a gene. Germline lookup yields CDR1 SGHTA and CDR2 FQGNSA. The CDR3 coding sequence is TGTGCCAGCAGCTCCGGGACAGGATTCTATCAGCCCCAGCATTTT. Translation gives CASSSGTGFYQPQHF.

This clone was observed a handful of times. The V and J genes are TRBV7-2 and TRBJ2-1; the match to TRBD2 covers 10 bases. Germline CDR1 is SGHTA and CDR2 is FQGNSA. V shed 7 bases and J 9 bases; nucleotides not matched to a gene: 15. This CDR3 region has 16 residues. As DNA, the CDR3 is TGTGCCAGCACCCTAGCGGGAGTAGGCCGTTCGGGTGAGCAGTTCTTC. Amino acids: CASTLAGVGRSGEQFF.

The chain is built from TRBV9 and TRBJ2-2, with unresolved D. The length of the CDR3 is 13 residues. The germline gives CDR1 SGDLS, CDR2 YYNGEE. The germline V and J ends were trimmed by 0 bases and 6 bases, with 6 bases remaining between them. For the CDR3, the DNA is TGTGCCAGCAGCGTAGCCACAGCCGGGGAGCTGTTTTTT. Translation: CASSVATAGELFF.

This clone was recorded a few times. The chain has TRBV2 and TRBJ2-5; TRBD2 matches 7 bases. The CDR3 spans 16 residues. The trim removed 6 bases at V and 5 bases at J, leaving 15 bases unmatched. Looked up from germline, CDR1 is SNHLY and CDR2 is FYNNEI. CDR3 coding DNA: TGTGCCAGCAGCCAAAGTGGAGGACTAGGGTTGGAGACCCAGTACTTC. This gives the protein CASSQSGGLGLETQYF.

This clone was counted only a few times. This chain uses TRBV29-1 with TRBJ1-4; D ambiguous. The germline V gene encodes CDR1 SQVTM and CDR2 ANQGSEA. Trimming removed 7 bases at V and 5 bases at J, with 8 bases between. The CDR3 is 11 amino acids. Here the CDR3 reads CSAFANEKLFF. The CDR3 DNA sequence: TGCAGCGCTTTCGCGAATGAAAAACTGTTTTTT.

The V gene is TRBV27, the J gene TRBJ2-1, with no clear D. V dropped 6 bases and J dropped 4 bases, with 10 bases sitting between them. CDR1 is MNHEY, CDR2 SMNVEV, per germline (reference sequence). The CDR3 consists of 13 residues. The CDR3 DNA reads as TGTGCCAGCAGACCATTCGGTTACAATGAGCAGTTCTTC. It codes for CASRPFGYNEQFF.

The gene calls are TRBV6-5 and TRBJ2-5; perhaps TRBD2 as D (6 bases). Looked up from germline, CDR1 is MNHEY and CDR2 is SVGAGI. The V end was cut by 5 bases, the J end by 4 bases, with 14 bases between. CDR3 length: 14 amino acids. Here the CDR3 reads CASSAGGGVETQYF. For the CDR3, the DNA is TGTGCCAGCAGTGCGGGTGGAGGGGTAGAGACCCAGTACTTC.

V is TRBV5-4 and J is TRBJ1-2; D perhaps matches TRBD1 (6 bases). This CDR3 spans 15 amino acids. Germline loops: CDR1 SGHNT, CDR2 YYREEE (reference sequence). Trimming pared 4 bases from V and 3 bases from J, leaving 16 bases between. The CDR3 sequence is CASSRPSQGDYGYTF. CDR3 DNA sequence: TGTGCCAGCAGCCGGCCCTCACAGGGAGACTATGGCTACACCTTC.

The sample holds one count of this clone. For the CDR3, the DNA is TGTGCCAGCAGTTTCGTCGGAGAGACCCAGTACTTC. It codes for CASSFVGETQYF. This chain uses TRBV6-1 with TRBJ2-5; no firm D call. There are 12 residues in the CDR3. The V end was cut by 5 bases, the J end by 4 bases, with 8 bases between. Germline CDR1 MNHNS, CDR2 SASEGT.

This clone was observed a handful of times. This chain joins TRBV12-5 and TRBJ2-3; 8 bases map to TRBD2. The CDR3 sequence is 14 residues long. J lost 4 bases, V lost 4 bases, and 4 bases had no gene match. Germline loops: CDR1 LGHNT, CDR2 FRNRAP. The CDR3 loop is CASGWELAADTQYF. Here the CDR3 DNA reads TGTGCTAGTGGTTGGGAACTAGCGGCAGATACGCAGTATTTT.

The V and J genes are TRBV4-1 and TRBJ1-2, with D possibly being TRBD1 (6 bases). The CDR3 runs 14 residues. Looked up from germline, CDR1 is MGHRA and CDR2 is YSYEKL. The V end lost 0 bases, the J end lost 7 bases, and 12 bases lay between the germline ends. CDR3 residues: CASSQDRGASGYTF. The CDR3 region has the DNA TGCGCCAGCAGCCAAGATCGGGGGGCTAGTGGCTACACCTTC.

The chain employs TRBV4-1 and TRBJ2-1, with D possibly being TRBD1 (5 bases). CDR1 and CDR2 from the germline V gene are MGHRA and YSYEKL. The CDR3 spans 17 residues. Trimming shortened V by 4 bases and J by 1 base, and 17 bases separated the two germline ends. The CDR3 protein is CASSRVFGASSYNEQFF. As DNA, the CDR3 is TGCGCCAGCAGCCGAGTCTTTGGGGCCAGTTCCTACAATGAGCAGTTCTTC.

This chain joins TRBV5-1 and TRBJ2-7; D is unresolved. The CDR3 runs 14 residues. The germline CDR1 and CDR2 sequences are SGHRS and YFSETQ. Trimming took off 0 bases at V and 4 bases at J, with 11 bases between the two ends. The CDR3 DNA reads as TGCGCCAGCAGCTTGGCCTCACAGTGGTACGAGCAGTACTTC. Translating gives CASSLASQWYEQYF.

The gene calls are TRBV9 and TRBJ1-1; D is unclear. CDR1 SGDLS and CDR2 YYNGEE come from the germline V gene. Trimming pared 3 bases from V and 6 bases from J, leaving 15 bases between. The CDR3 has 14 residues. The CDR3 DNA is TGTGCCAGCAGCGGACATACCGGATTGGCTGAAGCTTTCTTT. Its protein product is CASSGHTGLAEAFF.

The CDR3 loop is CASSPGQGLNGETQYF. CDR3 nucleotide sequence: TGTGCCAGCAGCCCGGGACAGGGCCTCAATGGCGAGACCCAGTACTTC. The chain combines TRBV7-9 with TRBJ2-5, with 9 bases aligning to TRBD1. The trim removed 5 bases at V and 5 bases at J, leaving 12 bases unmatched. CDR3 length: 16 amino acids. The germline V gene encodes CDR1 SEHNR and CDR2 FQNEAQ (reference sequence).

This rearrangement joins TRBV28 to TRBJ2-1, with 11 positions matching TRBD2. Per the germline V gene, CDR1 is MDHEN and CDR2 is SYDVKM. V lost 0 bases and J lost 1; bases outside the gene matches: 2. The CDR3 spans 17 residues. The CDR3 here is CASSLWTSGTSYNEQFF. As DNA, the CDR3 is TGTGCCAGCAGTTTATGGACTAGCGGGACATCCTACAATGAGCAGTTCTTC.

The CDR3 nucleotides are TGTGCCAGCAGTGAATCTGCGGGCGGCGGGGGAGAGACCCAGTACTTC. This translates into CASSESAGGGGETQYF. The chain recombines TRBV6-1 with TRBJ2-5; 7 bases are shared with TRBD2. The trim removed 2 bases at V and 4 bases at J, leaving 10 bases unmatched. Germline CDR1 reads MNHNS; CDR2 reads SASEGT. CDR3 length: 16 amino acids.

In this sample, this clone turned up a few times. The chain joins TRBV5-6 to TRBJ2-5; 8 nucleotides line up with TRBD2. V dropped 1 base and J dropped 5; count of bases not matched to a gene: 10. Germline CDR1 and CDR2: SGHDT and YYEEEE. The CDR3 has 16 residues. The CDR3 spells CASSLRGGTRVETQYF. CDR3 bases: TGTGCCAGCAGCTTGCGGGGGGGTACTAGGGTGGAGACCCAGTACTTC.